Sequencing of this T cell receptor (beta chain) was carried out in a study of blood T cell repertoires in COVID-19. For the study at large: Material from acute and convalescent COVID-19 was sourced from the United States, Italy and Spain. The analysed material was cDNA or gDNA that came from T cells, B-cell-depleted T cells, or PBMCs.

This CDR3 is 14 amino acids long. V lost 0 bases and J lost 2, with 6 bases in between. Per germline, CDR1 SGHDN and CDR2 FVKESK. Produced via immunoSEQ multiplex PCR; TCRdb's table is partial and in-frame only. The sample lists fewer than 250,000 clones; around nine tenths were seen once. The chain combines TRBV14 with TRBJ2-3; D ambiguous. The receptor comes from a woman in her thirties or forties who had recovered from COVID-19. The sequenced sample was peripheral blood. CDR3 loop: CASSQEIHTDTQYF. In nucleotides, the CDR3 is TGTGCCAGCAGCCAAGAAATCCACACAGATACGCAGTATTTT.